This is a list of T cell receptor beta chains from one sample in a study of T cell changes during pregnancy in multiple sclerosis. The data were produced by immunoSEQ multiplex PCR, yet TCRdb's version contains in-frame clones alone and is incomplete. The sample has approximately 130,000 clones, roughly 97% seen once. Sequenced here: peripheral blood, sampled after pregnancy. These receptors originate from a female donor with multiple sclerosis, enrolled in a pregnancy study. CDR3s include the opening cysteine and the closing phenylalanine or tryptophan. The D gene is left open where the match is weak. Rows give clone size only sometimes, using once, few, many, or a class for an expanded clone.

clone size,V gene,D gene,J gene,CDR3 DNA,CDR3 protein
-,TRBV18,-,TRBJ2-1,TGTGCCAGCTCAGGAGGACCGAGCTCCTACAATGAGCAGTTCTTC,CASSGGPSSYNEQFF
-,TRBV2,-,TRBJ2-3,TGTGCCGTCCTCGGCGGAGGGGATGAAACAGATACGCAGTATTTT,CAVLGGGDETDTQYF
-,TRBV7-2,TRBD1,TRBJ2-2,TGTGCCAGCAGCTCACCTGCGGGACAGGGCACCGGGGAGCTGTTTTTT,CASSSPAGQGTGELFF
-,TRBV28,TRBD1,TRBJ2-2,TGTGCCAGCAGCCGGGGACGGACAGGGACGTTTAAGAACACCGGGGAGCTGTTTTTT,CASSRGRTGTFKNTGELFF
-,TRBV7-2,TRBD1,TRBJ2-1,TGTGCCAGCAGCTCCCATGGACAGGGATACAATGAGCAGTTCTTC,CASSSHGQGYNEQFF
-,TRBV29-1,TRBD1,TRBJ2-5,TGCAGCACCGCAGGACAGGGGGCAGAAGAGACCCAGTACTTC,CSTAGQGAEETQYF
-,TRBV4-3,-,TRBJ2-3,TGCGCCAGCAGCCAAGACGGGACTTTCACAGATACGCAGTATTTT,CASSQDGTFTDTQYF
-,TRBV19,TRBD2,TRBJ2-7,TGTGCCAGCTCGGGGGTCCCCGGGACTAGCGGGATCTACGAGCAGTACTTC,CASSGVPGTSGIYEQYF
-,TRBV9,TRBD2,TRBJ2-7,TGTGCCAGCAGCGCATACGGGGGGGACGAGCAGTACTTC,CASSAYGGDEQYF
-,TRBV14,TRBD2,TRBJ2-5,TGTGCCAGCAGCCAAGATAAGAGCGGGAGGGCCAACCAAGAGACCCAGTACTTC,CASSQDKSGRANQETQYF
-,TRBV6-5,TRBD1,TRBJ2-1,TGTGCCAGCTTTGCCGGGACAGGGTATTTCAATGAGCAGTTCTTC,CASFAGTGYFNEQFF
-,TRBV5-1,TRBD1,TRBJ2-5,TGCGCCAGTACTACAGGGGGGTTCCAAGAGACCCAGTACTTC,CASTTGGFQETQYF
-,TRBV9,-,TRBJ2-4,TGTGCCAGCAGCGGCCTCGATGGGGGGAACATTCAGTACTTC,CASSGLDGGNIQYF
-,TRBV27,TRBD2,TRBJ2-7,TGTGCCAGCAGTCCTCTAGCGGGAGGAAGCTACGAGCAGTACTTC,CASSPLAGGSYEQYF
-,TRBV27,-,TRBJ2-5,TGTGCCAGCAGTGACCGGGTGACCCAGTACTTC,CASSDRVTQYF
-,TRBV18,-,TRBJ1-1,TGTGCCAGCTCACCCTTCGCCAGTCTTATGAACACTGAAGCTTTCTTT,CASSPFASLMNTEAFF
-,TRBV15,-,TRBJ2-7,TGTGCCACCAGCAGAGATTATCCGGGAAACGAGCAGTACTTC,CATSRDYPGNEQYF
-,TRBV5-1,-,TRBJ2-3,TGCGCCAGCTCAGACGGGTCAGATACGCAGTATTTT,CASSDGSDTQYF
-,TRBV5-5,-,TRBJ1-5,TGTGCCAGCAGCCCGACAGACAGAGATCAGCCCCAGCATTTT,CASSPTDRDQPQHF
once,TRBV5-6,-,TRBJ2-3,TGTGCCAGCAGCTTAGTGGGGAGAACTAGCACAGATACGCAGTATTTT,CASSLVGRTSTDTQYF
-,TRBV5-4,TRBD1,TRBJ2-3,TGTGCCAGCAGCTCGGGACAGGGCATCGGTACAGATACGCAGTATTTT,CASSSGQGIGTDTQYF
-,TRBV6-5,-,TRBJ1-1,TGTGCCAGCAGTCCCAGGACAGCTATGAACACTGAAGCTTTCTTT,CASSPRTAMNTEAFF
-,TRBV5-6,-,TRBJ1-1,TGTGCCAGCAGCTTGGCGGCAGGGGAATCTTTCTTT,CASSLAAGESFF